The next 21 T cell receptor beta chains were all read from a single sample in a study of CD8+CD57+ T cells in acquired aplastic anemia. TCR beta VDJ and CDR3 profiles were obtained from a genomic DNA template. TCRdb re-analysed the reads in MiXCR, keeping a single row per CDR3 protein. The data contain roughly 190,000 distinct CDR3 sequences, less than 65% of them singletons. Sequenced: sorted CD4+, CD8+, or CD8+CD57+ T cells (not recorded which) from PBMCs. The receptors come from a human donor in good health, serving as a control.

The gene calls are TRBV18 and TRBJ2-7; 8 bases align to TRBD2. In germline, CDR1 is KGHSH, CDR2 LQKENI. CDR3 size: 14 residues. V shed 6 bases and J 0 bases; nucleotides not matched to a gene: 4. The CDR3 protein is CASSGGASSYEQYF. CDR3 nucleotides: TGTGCCAGCTCCGGGGGGGCTAGCTCCTACGAGCAGTACTTC.

V is TRBV19 and J is TRBJ1-6; D gene unclear. The CDR3 is made up of 14 amino acids. V was clipped by 3 bases and J by 6 bases, with 9 bases between them. Germline values: CDR1 LNHDA, CDR2 SQIVND (reference sequence). The CDR3 loop is CASSMARGNSPLHF. CDR3 coding DNA: TGTGCCAGTAGTATGGCTAGAGGTAATTCACCCCTCCACTTT.

This clonotype was observed many times. V is TRBV19 and J is TRBJ1-6; D is perhaps TRBD1 (6 bases). The germline V gene encodes CDR1 LNHDA and CDR2 SQIVND (reference sequence). V gave up 6 bases and J gave up 7 bases, with 16 bases separating them. This CDR3 comprises 15 residues. The CDR3 loop is CASSLQGEGNSPLHF. The CDR3 DNA follows: TGTGCCAGTAGCTTACAGGGTGAAGGGAATTCACCCCTCCACTTT.

This clonotype was counted between two and nine times. This chain's CDR3 is CASTGRGRETQYF. DNA for the CDR3: TGTGCCAGCACGGGCAGGGGGCGGGAGACCCAGTACTTC. The chain links TRBV11-3 to TRBJ2-5; 8 bases align to TRBD1. Germline CDR1 SGHNT, CDR2 YENEEA. The V and J ends lost 7 bases and 5 bases, in that order; junction bases with no gene match: 6. CDR3 length: 13 amino acids.

This clonotype was seen a handful of times. As DNA, the CDR3 is TGTGCCACCAGCAGAGATAAGGGTGGTCGTGGCTACACCTTC. It is translated as CATSRDKGGRGYTF. The V gene is TRBV15, the J gene TRBJ1-2; D uncertain. CDR3 length: 14 amino acids. Germline CDR1 and CDR2: LNHNV and YYDKDF (reference sequence). Between the trimmed V and J ends, which lost 0 bases and 7 bases, there was a span of 12 bases.

The sample holds many counts of this clonotype. The chain uses TRBV11-1 and TRBJ2-7; 8 bases agree with TRBD2. J gave up 4 bases and V 5 bases, and 10 bases lay outside the gene matches. CDR3 size: 15 residues. Germline CDR1 SGHAT, CDR2 FQDESV (reference sequence). The CDR3 bases are TGTGCCAGCAGCCCTGCCCGACTAGCGAGTTACGAGCAGTACTTC. This sequence encodes CASSPARLASYEQYF.

This clonotype was counted many times. The chain is built from TRBV19 and TRBJ2-2; D might be TRBD1 or TRBD2, each matching 5 bases. Germline V gene lookup returns CDR1 LNHDA and CDR2 SQIVND (reference sequence). The CDR3 consists of 17 residues. Trimming cost V 6 bases and J 0 bases, with 17 bases left between them. CDR3 in DNA: TGTGCCAGTAGCCAACCACGGGGCGCGGCGAACACCGGGGAGCTGTTTTTT. Its translation is CASSQPRGAANTGELFF. The full variable domain, its missing parts supplied by reference TRBV19 and TRBJ2-2, is DGGITQSPKYLFRKEGQNVTLSCEQNLNHDAMYWYRQDPGQGLRLIYYSQIVNDFQKGDIAEGYSVSREKKESFPLTVTSAQKNPTAFYLCASSQPRGAANTGELFFGEGSRLTVL.

This clonotype was counted a few times. The chain uses TRBV10-1 and TRBJ1-2, with D perhaps matching TRBD1 (5 bases). Germline loops: CDR1 WNHNN, CDR2 SYGVQD (reference sequence). Deletions cut 7 bases from V and 8 bases from J, with 17 bases between. The CDR3 extends over 13 amino acids. CDR3 sequence reads: CASTAGRVDGYTF. CDR3 in DNA: TGCGCCAGCACCGCCGGCAGGGTCGACGGCTACACCTTC.

This clonotype was counted many times. The CDR3 sequence: CASSLKQVWSNEKLFF. The CDR3 DNA reads as TGTGCCAGCAGCTTGAAACAGGTGTGGAGTAATGAAAAACTGTTTTTT. The chain joins TRBV5-6 to TRBJ1-4, with TRBD1 as a possible D gene (5 bases). V gave up 1 base and J gave up 4 bases, with 14 bases separating them. The CDR3 is made up of 16 amino acids. Germline-derived CDR1 and CDR2 are SGHDT and YYEEEE. The entire variable domain, with the rest obtained from reference TRBV5-6 and TRBJ1-4, is as follows: DAGVTQSPTHLIKTRGQQVTLRCSPKSGHDTVSWYQQALGQGPQFIFQYYEEEERQRGNFPDRFSGHQFPNYSSELNVNALLLGDSALYLCASSLKQVWSNEKLFFGSGTQLSVL.

J is TRBJ2-1 and V is TRBV24-1; possible D gene TRBD1, 5 bases. Between the trimmed V and J ends, which lost 11 bases and 10 bases, there was a span of 17 bases. This CDR3 is built from 12 residues. Germline-derived CDR1 and CDR2 are KGHDR and SFDVKD. The CDR3 nucleotides are TGTGCCAGCAGCCAAGATTGGGGCGAGCAGTTCTTC. Protein sequence: CASSQDWGEQFF.

The chain links TRBV7-9 to TRBJ2-5; TRBD1 agrees at 8 bases. The J segment lost 5 bases and the V segment lost 5 bases, leaving 16 bases of the junction unmatched. This CDR3 is 17 amino acids long. The germline V gene has CDR1 SEHNR and CDR2 FQNEAQ (reference sequence). CDR3 loop: CASSPAPGTGDGETQYF. The CDR3 coding sequence is TGTGCCAGCAGCCCAGCTCCCGGGACAGGAGATGGGGAGACCCAGTACTTC.

This clonotype was counted only a few times. The chain joins TRBV2 to TRBJ2-7; 12 bases fit TRBD2. V lost 3 bases to trimming and J lost 9 bases; unmatched junction nucleotides: 6. Germline V lookup: CDR1 SNHLY, CDR2 FYNNEI. This CDR3 contains 14 residues. The CDR3 loop reads CASSELLAGGVQYV. As DNA, the CDR3 is TGTGCCAGCAGTGAGCTACTAGCGGGAGGAGTGCAGTACGTC.

This chain connects TRBV13 to TRBJ2-3; 9 nucleotides match TRBD2. The CDR3 is 16 amino acids. Germline V lookup: CDR1 PRHDT, CDR2 FYEKMQ (reference sequence). Trimming at V came to 6 bases and at J to 6 bases, leaving 13 bases not matched to a gene. In DNA form, the CDR3 reads TGTGCCAGCAGATTTAGCGGGGGAGGGTGCGCCGATACGCAGTATTTT. The encoded protein is CASRFSGGGCADTQYF.

The chain couples TRBV7-6 to TRBJ2-7, with D possibly called TRBD1 or TRBD2 (6 bases each). The CDR3 runs to 13 residues. V was clipped by 1 base and J by 5 bases, with 9 bases between them. Germline V gene data show CDR1 as SGHVS and CDR2 as FNYEAQ. Here the CDR3 DNA reads TGTGCCAGCAGCTTAGACAGGGAGGACGAGCAGTACTTC. Its protein product is CASSLDREDEQYF.

This clonotype came up many times. CDR3 in amino acids: CASMRPLTQETQYF. Written as DNA, the CDR3 is TGTGCCAGCATGCGGCCTCTGACTCAAGAGACCCAGTACTTC. This chain links TRBV6-2 or TRBV6-3 with TRBJ2-5; the D is unclear. Germline assignment: CDR1 MNHEY and CDR2 SVGEGT. Trimming took off 7 bases at V and 2 bases at J, with 14 bases between the two ends. The CDR3 contains 14 residues.

This clonotype was observed many times. V gene TRBV30 combines with J gene TRBJ1-5; 8 positions agree with TRBD1. CDR1 is GTSNPN and CDR2 is SVGIG in the germline V gene (reference sequence). This CDR3 spans 14 amino acids. Trimming took 3 bases from V and 0 from J; bases not matched to a gene: 1. The CDR3 bases are TGTGCCTGGAGCAGGGGGCTTAGCAATCAGCCCCAGCATTTT. Translated, it gives CAWSRGLSNQPQHF.

The V gene is TRBV7-2, the J gene TRBJ1-5; 8 bases are a match to TRBD1. The trim removed 0 bases at V and 7 bases at J, leaving 5 bases unmatched. The CDR3 consists of 15 residues. In germline, CDR1 is SGHTA, CDR2 FQGNSA. The CDR3 DNA follows: TGTGCCAGCAGCTTAGCTCAGGGGGCTAGCCAGCCCCAGCATTTT. It codes for CASSLAQGASQPQHF.

This clonotype was observed at least ten times. The V and J genes are TRBV4-2 and TRBJ2-1, with TRBD2 matching 10 bases. The CDR3 runs 16 residues. V lost 0 bases, J lost 3 bases, and 2 bases stayed unmatched. CDR1 and CDR2 from the germline V gene are LGHNA and YNFKEQ. The DNA for the CDR3 is TGTGCCAGCAGCCAAGAAGCGGGGGGGAACTACAATGAGCAGTTCTTC. Its protein is CASSQEAGGNYNEQFF.

The rearrangement joins TRBV15 to TRBJ2-1; 7 bases agree with TRBD2. This CDR3 has 13 residues. The germline CDR1 and CDR2 sequences are LNHNV and YYDKDF (reference sequence). V dropped 8 bases and J dropped 6; count of bases not matched to a gene: 7. CDR3 in amino acids: CATEPERGNEQFF. CDR3 nucleotide sequence: TGTGCCACCGAACCGGAGCGGGGCAATGAGCAGTTCTTC. The full variable domain, in which reference TRBV15 and TRBJ2-1 provide the parts outside the CDR3, is DAMVIQNPRYQVTQFGKPVTLSCSQTLNHNVMYWYQQKSSQAPKLLFHYYDKDFNNEADTPDNFQSRRPNTSFCFLDIRSPGLGDTAMYLCATEPERGNEQFFGPGTRLTVL.

In this sample, this clonotype turned up many times. The chain joins TRBV15 to TRBJ2-3; D is ambiguous. Trimming removed 6 bases from V and 2 bases from J, with 18 bases in between. Germline V gene data show CDR1 as LNHNV and CDR2 as YYDKDF (reference sequence). CDR3 length: 16 amino acids. The CDR3 region is CATSPTVLTNTDTQYF. The CDR3 nucleotides are TGTGCCACCAGTCCGACGGTGCTCACTAACACAGATACGCAGTATTTT. The full variable domain, in which reference TRBV15 and TRBJ2-3 provide the parts outside the CDR3, is DAMVIQNPRYQVTQFGKPVTLSCSQTLNHNVMYWYQQKSSQAPKLLFHYYDKDFNNEADTPDNFQSRRPNTSFCFLDIRSPGLGDTAMYLCATSPTVLTNTDTQYFGPGTRLTVL.

The chain employs TRBV20-1 and TRBJ2-5, with TRBD2 matching over 9 bases. Germline V gene lookup returns CDR1 DFQATT and CDR2 SNEGSKA (reference sequence). This CDR3 contains 15 residues. CDR3 in DNA: TGCAGCCCTAGAATAAGGCGGGGGGGCCGGGAGACCCAGTACTTC. Amino acid sequence: CSPRIRRGGRETQYF.